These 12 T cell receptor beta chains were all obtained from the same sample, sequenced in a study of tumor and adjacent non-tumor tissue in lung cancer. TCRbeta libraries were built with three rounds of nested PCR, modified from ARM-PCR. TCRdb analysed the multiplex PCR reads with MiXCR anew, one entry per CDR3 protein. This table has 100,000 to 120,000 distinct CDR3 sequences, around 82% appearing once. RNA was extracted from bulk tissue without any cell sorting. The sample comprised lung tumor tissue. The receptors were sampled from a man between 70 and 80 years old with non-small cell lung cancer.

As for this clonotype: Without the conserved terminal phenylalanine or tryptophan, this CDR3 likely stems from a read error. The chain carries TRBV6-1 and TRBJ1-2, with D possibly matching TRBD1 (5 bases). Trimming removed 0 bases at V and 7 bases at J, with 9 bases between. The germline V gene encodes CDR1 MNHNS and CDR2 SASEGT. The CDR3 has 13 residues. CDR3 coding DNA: TGTGCCAGCAGTGAAGCCAGGGCGTTTGGCTACACCTTA. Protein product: CASSEARAFGYTL.

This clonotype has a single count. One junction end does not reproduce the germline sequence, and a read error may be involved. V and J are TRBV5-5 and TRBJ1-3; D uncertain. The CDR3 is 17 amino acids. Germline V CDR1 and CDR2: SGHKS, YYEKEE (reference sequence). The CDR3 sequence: CTSSSQSIGLSGNTIYF. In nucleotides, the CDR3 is TGTACCAGCAGCTCCCAATCCATAGGGCTATCTGGAAACACCATATATTTT.

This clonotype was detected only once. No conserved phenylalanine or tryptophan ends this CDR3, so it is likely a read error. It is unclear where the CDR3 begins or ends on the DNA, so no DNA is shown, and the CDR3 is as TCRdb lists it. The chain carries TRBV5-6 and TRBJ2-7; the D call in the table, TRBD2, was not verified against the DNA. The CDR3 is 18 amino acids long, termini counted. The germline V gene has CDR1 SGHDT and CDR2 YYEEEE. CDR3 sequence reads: CASSPILAGGPGNYEHYL.

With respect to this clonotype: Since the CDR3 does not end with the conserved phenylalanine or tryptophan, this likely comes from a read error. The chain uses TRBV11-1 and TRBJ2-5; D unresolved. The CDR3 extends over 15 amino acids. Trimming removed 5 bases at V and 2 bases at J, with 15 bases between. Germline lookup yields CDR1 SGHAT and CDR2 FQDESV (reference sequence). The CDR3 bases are TGTGCCAGCAGCCTGGGTGGAGCTAATCAAGAGACCCAGTACCTC. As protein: CASSLGGANQETQYL.

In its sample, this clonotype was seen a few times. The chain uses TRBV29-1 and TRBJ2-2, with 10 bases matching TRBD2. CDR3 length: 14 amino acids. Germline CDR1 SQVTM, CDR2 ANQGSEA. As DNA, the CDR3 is TGCAGAACTGACGTAGCGGGGGGTACCGGGGAGCTGTTTTTT. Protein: CRTDVAGGTGELFF.

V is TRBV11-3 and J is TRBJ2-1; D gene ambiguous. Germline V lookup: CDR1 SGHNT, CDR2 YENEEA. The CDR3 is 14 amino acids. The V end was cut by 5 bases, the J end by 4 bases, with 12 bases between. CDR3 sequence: CASSPIGNYNEQFF. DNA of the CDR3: TGTGCCAGCAGCCCTATAGGGAATTACAATGAGCAGTTCTTC.

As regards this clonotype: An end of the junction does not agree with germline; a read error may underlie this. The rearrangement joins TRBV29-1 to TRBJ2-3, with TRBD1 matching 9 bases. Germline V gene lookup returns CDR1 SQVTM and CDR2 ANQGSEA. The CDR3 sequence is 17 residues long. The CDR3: CGLLPYVTGGDTDTQYF. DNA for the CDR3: TGCGGCCTACTCCCATATGTGACAGGGGGGGACACAGATACGCAATATTTT.

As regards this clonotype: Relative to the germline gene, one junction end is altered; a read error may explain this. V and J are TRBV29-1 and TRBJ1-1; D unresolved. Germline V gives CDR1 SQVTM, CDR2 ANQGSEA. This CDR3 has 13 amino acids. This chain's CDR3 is CRVGWEEYTEAFF. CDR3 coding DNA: TGCAGGGTTGGCTGGGAAGAGTACACTGAAGCTTTCTTT.

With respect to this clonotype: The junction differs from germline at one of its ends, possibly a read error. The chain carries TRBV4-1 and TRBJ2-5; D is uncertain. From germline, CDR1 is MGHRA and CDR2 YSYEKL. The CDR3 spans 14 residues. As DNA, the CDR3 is TGCCCCAGCAGCCAAGAGTGGTTTCAGGAGACCCAGTACTTC. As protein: CPSSQEWFQETQYF.

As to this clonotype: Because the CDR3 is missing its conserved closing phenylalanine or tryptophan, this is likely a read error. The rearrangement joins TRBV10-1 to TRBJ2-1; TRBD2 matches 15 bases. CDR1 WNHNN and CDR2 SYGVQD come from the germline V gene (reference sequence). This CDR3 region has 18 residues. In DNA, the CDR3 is TGTGCCAGCAGTGCGGGACTAGCGGGGGGAAGCTCATACAATGAGCAGTTCTTA. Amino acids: CASSAGLAGGSSYNEQFL.

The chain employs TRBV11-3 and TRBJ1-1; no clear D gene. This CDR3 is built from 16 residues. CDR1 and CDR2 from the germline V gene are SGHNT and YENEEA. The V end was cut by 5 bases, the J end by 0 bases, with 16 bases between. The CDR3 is CASSIFIIRMNTEAFF. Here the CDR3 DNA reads TGTGCCAGCAGCATATTTATCATCAGGATGAACACTGAAGCTTTCTTT.

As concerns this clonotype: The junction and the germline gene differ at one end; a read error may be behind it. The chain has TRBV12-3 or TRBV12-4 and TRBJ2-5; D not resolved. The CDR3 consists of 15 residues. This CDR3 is CASSGLVGMVETQYF. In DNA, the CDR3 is TGTGCCAGCAGCGGGCTAGTGGGAATGGTGGAGACCCAGTATTTC.